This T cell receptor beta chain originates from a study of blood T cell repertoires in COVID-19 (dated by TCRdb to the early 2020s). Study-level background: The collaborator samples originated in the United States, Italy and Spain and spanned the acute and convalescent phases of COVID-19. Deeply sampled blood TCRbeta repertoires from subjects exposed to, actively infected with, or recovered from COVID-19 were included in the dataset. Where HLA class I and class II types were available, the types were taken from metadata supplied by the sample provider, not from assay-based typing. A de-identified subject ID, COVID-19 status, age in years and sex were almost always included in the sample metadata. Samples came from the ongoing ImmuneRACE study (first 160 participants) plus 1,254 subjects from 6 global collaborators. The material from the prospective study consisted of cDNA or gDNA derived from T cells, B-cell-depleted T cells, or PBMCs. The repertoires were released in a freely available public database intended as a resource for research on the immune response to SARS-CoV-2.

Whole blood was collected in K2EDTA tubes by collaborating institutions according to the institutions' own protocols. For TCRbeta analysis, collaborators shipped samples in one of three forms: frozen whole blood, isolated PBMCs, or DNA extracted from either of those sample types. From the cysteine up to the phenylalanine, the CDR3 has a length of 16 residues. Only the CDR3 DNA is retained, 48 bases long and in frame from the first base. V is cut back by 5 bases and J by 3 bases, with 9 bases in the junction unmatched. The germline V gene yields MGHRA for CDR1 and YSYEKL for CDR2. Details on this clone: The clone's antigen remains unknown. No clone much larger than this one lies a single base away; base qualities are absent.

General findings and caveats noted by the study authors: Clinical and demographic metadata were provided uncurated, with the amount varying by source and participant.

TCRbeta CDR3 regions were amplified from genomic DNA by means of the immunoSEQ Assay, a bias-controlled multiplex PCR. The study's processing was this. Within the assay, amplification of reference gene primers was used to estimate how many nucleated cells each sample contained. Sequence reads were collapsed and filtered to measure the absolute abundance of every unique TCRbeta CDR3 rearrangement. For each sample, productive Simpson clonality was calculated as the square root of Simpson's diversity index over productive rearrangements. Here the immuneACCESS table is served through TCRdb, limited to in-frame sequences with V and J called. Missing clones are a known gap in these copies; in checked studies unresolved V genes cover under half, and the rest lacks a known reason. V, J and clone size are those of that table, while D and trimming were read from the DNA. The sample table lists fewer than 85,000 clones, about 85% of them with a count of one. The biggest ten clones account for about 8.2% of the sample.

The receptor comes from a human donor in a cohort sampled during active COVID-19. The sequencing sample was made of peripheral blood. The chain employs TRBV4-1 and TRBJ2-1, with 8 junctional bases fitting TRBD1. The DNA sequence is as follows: TGCGCCAGCAGCGGTCGGACAGGGCGGCGCTACAATGAGCAGTTCTTC. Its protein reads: CASSGRTGRRYNEQFF.